The next 16 T cell receptor beta chains were all read from a single sample in a study of beta chain features in type 1 diabetes. The whole isolated RNA underwent reverse transcription, so sequencing captured expressed TCRB transcripts. Produced via immunoSEQ multiplex PCR; TCRdb's table is partial and in-frame only. The data show around 310,000 clones, with 9.5% to 12% seen just once and under 0.02% held by the top ten. The specimen was naive CD4+ T cells from blood. The source of these receptors is a woman younger than 45 in good health.

The CDR3 reads CAWSTIHEQYF. The CDR3 DNA is TGTGCCTGGAGTACAATCCACGAGCAGTACTTC. This chain links TRBV30 with TRBJ2-7, with D unclear. V was pared by 2 bases and J by 5 bases, with 7 bases between. Germline V gene data show CDR1 as GTSNPN and CDR2 as SVGIG (reference sequence). The CDR3 consists of 11 residues.

This CDR3 reads CASSPRLAGDLKQYF. The CDR3 DNA sequence: TGTGCCAGCAGCCCTAGACTAGCGGGTGATTTAAAGCAGTACTTC. The chain carries TRBV13 and TRBJ2-7; 10 nucleotides match TRBD2. The CDR3 consists of 15 residues. The V gene end was trimmed by 5 bases and the J gene end by 8 bases; junction bases not matched to a gene: 12. Germline values: CDR1 PRHDT, CDR2 FYEKMQ (reference sequence). Together with reference TRBV13 and TRBJ2-7, the CDR3 gives the full variable domain: AAGVIQSPRHLIKEKRETATLKCYPIPRHDTVYWYQQGPGQDPQFLISFYEKMQSDKGSIPDRFSAQQFSDYHSELNMSSLELGDSALYFCASSPRLAGDLKQYFGPGTRLTVT.

The CDR3 protein is CASSFYHAEPQHF. DNA of the CDR3: TGTGCCAGCAGTTTTTATCACGCGGAGCCCCAGCATTTT. The gene calls are TRBV28 and TRBJ1-5, with unresolved D. Germline V gene lookup returns CDR1 MDHEN and CDR2 SYDVKM. The CDR3 loop spans 13 amino acids. V shed 3 bases and J shed 8 bases, with 11 bases lying between them.

The chain links TRBV7-9 to TRBJ1-3; 7 bases are shared with TRBD1. The CDR3 runs 15 residues. The trim removed 7 bases at V and 0 bases at J, leaving 6 bases unmatched. Germline CDR1 reads SEHNR; CDR2 reads FQNEAQ (reference sequence). The CDR3 protein is CASTSGTASGNTIYF. The CDR3 coding sequence is TGTGCCAGCACGTCCGGGACAGCCTCTGGAAACACCATATATTTT.

The chain recombines TRBV29-1 with TRBJ2-5; the D gene is possibly TRBD1 (6 bases). Germline loops: CDR1 SQVTM, CDR2 ANQGSEA. CDR3 length: 13 amino acids. Trimming removed 3 bases from V and 5 bases from J, with 13 bases in between. The CDR3 is CSVDFVGGETQYF. CDR3 DNA: TGCAGCGTTGATTTTGTTGGGGGCGAGACCCAGTACTTC.

The sample holds a few counts of this clone. The chain employs TRBV27 and TRBJ2-2, with 10 bases that match TRBD2. The CDR3 length is 17 residues. J lost 5 bases, V lost 7 bases, and 13 bases had no gene match. Germline CDR1 and CDR2: MNHEY and SMNVEV (reference sequence). In DNA form, the CDR3 reads TGTGCCAGCAAAAAGGGTAGCGGGAGGTCGGAGACCGGGGAGCTGTTTTTT. It translates to CASKKGSGRSETGELFF.

This clone was counted only a few times. The gene calls are TRBV28 and TRBJ2-5; possible D gene TRBD2, 5 bases. The germline V gene encodes CDR1 MDHEN and CDR2 SYDVKM. This CDR3 spans 13 amino acids. The V end was cut by 11 bases, the J end by 9 bases, with 22 bases between. The CDR3, as DNA: TGTGCCGGTCAATCCGGGCCCCTCGGGGCCCAGTACTTC. Its protein product is CAGQSGPLGAQYF.

The J gene is TRBJ2-5, the V gene TRBV6-6; no clear D gene. Germline values: CDR1 MNHNY, CDR2 SVGAGI (reference sequence). Trimming stripped 0 bases from V and 5 bases from J, with 4 bases between. The CDR3 length is 12 residues. CDR3 protein: CASSYSRETQYF. For the CDR3, the DNA is TGTGCCAGCAGTTACTCGCGGGAGACCCAGTACTTC.

The V and J genes are TRBV9 and TRBJ2-1; 7 bases are shared with TRBD2. The ends lost 3 bases at V and 6 bases at J; junction bases unmatched: 9. Looked up from germline, CDR1 is SGDLS and CDR2 is YYNGEE. CDR3 size: 15 residues. The CDR3 DNA reads TGTGCCAGCAGCGCCGGGACTACCCGACCCAATGAGCAGTTCTTC. It encodes CASSAGTTRPNEQFF.

The genes are TRBV11-2 and TRBJ2-1, with a possible D match to TRBD2 (5 bases). The V end lost 4 bases, the J end lost 8 bases, and 12 bases lay between the germline ends. The CDR3 has 13 amino acids. Germline lookup yields CDR1 SGHAT and CDR2 FQNNGV. This CDR3 is CASSSGTRDEQFF. In DNA form, the CDR3 reads TGTGCCAGCAGCTCCGGAACTAGGGATGAGCAGTTCTTC.

This clone was observed a few times. The rearrangement links TRBV11-1 to TRBJ2-2; D remains ambiguous. Germline CDR1 and CDR2: SGHAT and FQDESV (reference sequence). The length of the CDR3 is 15 residues. V was trimmed by 1 base and J by 5 bases, leaving 11 bases between them. In DNA, the CDR3 is TGTGCCAGCAGCTTAGTGCGGCTAGAGACCGGGGAGCTGTTTTTT. It encodes CASSLVRLETGELFF.

The chain couples TRBV7-2 to TRBJ2-4, with 11 positions matching TRBD2. Germline V gene sequence: CDR1 SGHTA, CDR2 FQGNSA. V lost 1 base to trimming and J lost 1 base; unmatched junction nucleotides: 6. The CDR3 has 18 residues. CDR3: CASSLVAGGPGAKNIQYF. CDR3 bases: TGTGCCAGCAGCTTAGTAGCGGGAGGGCCCGGGGCCAAAAACATTCAGTACTTC.

The chain has TRBV30 and TRBJ2-7, with 8 bases aligning to TRBD1. The V gene end was trimmed by 8 bases and the J gene end by 7 bases; junction bases not matched to a gene: 10. There are 12 residues in the CDR3. CDR1 is GTSNPN, CDR2 SVGIG, per germline (reference sequence). The DNA of the CDR3 is TGTGCCCTTGACAGGGGTTCTCGGGAGCAGTACTTC. It encodes CALDRGSREQYF.

This chain connects TRBV5-1 to TRBJ2-5, with D possibly being TRBD2 (6 bases). The CDR3 sequence is 17 residues long. Germline CDR1 and CDR2: SGHRS and YFSETQ. With 2 bases removed from V and 7 bases from J, the gap between germline ends came to 24 bases. Here the CDR3 reads CASSLSSGGTSPGTQYF. The CDR3 coding sequence is TGCGCCAGCAGCTTAAGTTCTGGCGGGACGAGCCCGGGGACCCAGTACTTC.

The chain links TRBV25-1 to TRBJ1-1; tentatively, D is TRBD1 (5 bases). The CDR3 runs 13 residues. In germline, CDR1 is MGHDK, CDR2 SYGVNS. Trimming removed 4 bases from V and 4 bases from J, with 10 bases in between. CDR3: CASSGWQGTEAFF. CDR3 DNA sequence: TGTGCCAGCAGTGGTTGGCAGGGCACTGAAGCTTTCTTT.

This clone was found a few times. V gene TRBV2 combines with J gene TRBJ2-5, with 13 bases matching TRBD2. Gene TRBJ2-7 matches the end of the DNA better, so the J call may be wrong. The length of the CDR3 is 14 residues. Germline V lookup: CDR1 SNHLY, CDR2 FYNNEI. CDR3 sequence (DNA): TGTGCCACCAAGGGACTAGCGGGAACCTACGAGCAGTACTTC. Amino acids: CATKGLAGTYEQYF.